Listed here are 14 T cell receptor beta chains from one sample, sequenced in a study of Graves' ophthalmopathy and Graves' hyperthyroidism. Amplification of TCR beta CDR3 regions used RNA transcripts. Second-round multiplex PCR came after first-round RT-PCR with HTBI primers. In TCRdb, the multiplex PCR reads were re-called with MiXCR into one record per CDR3 protein. The repertoire has approximately 1.2 million distinct CDR3 sequences, about 35% of them found once; the top ten carry 11%. Source material: peripheral blood or thyroid tissue (not recorded which). Every receptor here comes from an adult man with Graves' hyperthyroidism.

CDR3 nucleotide sequence: TGTGCCAGCAGCTCCCCCGGACAGGGGCGTGCTTTCTTT. This gives the protein CASSSPGQGRAFF. J is TRBJ1-1 and V is TRBV11-2; 9 positions agree with TRBD1. CDR1 is SGHAT and CDR2 is FQNNGV in the germline V gene. This CDR3 comprises 13 residues. Unmatched junction bases numbered 8, after V lost 4 bases and J lost 11 bases.

This clonotype was seen ten or more times. V and J are TRBV7-8 and TRBJ2-7, with D possibly matching TRBD1 (6 bases). The V gene lost 7 bases and the J gene lost 5 bases, with 15 bases spanning the gap. Germline values: CDR1 SGHVS, CDR2 FQNEAQ. This CDR3 contains 13 residues. CDR3 nucleotide sequence: TGTGCCAGCACCCCCAGGGGTGCCAACGAGCAGTACTTC. Residues: CASTPRGANEQYF.

The sample holds many counts of this clonotype. CDR3 residues: CASSLVQSVGRGTGELFF. CDR3 coding DNA: TGTGCCAGCAGCTTAGTACAGTCCGTGGGGCGGGGCACCGGGGAGCTGTTTTTT. The chain recombines TRBV7-6 with TRBJ2-2, with D perhaps matching TRBD2 (6 bases). Between the trimmed V and J ends, which lost 1 base and 4 bases, there was a span of 19 bases. This CDR3 has 18 amino acids. Germline-derived CDR1 and CDR2 are SGHVS and FNYEAQ.

A word on this clonotype: Since a much larger clone is just one base distant, this may be a read error. The chain employs TRBV7-2 and TRBJ2-7, with 7 bases identical to TRBD1. Germline values: CDR1 SGHTA, CDR2 FQGNSA. Trimming cost V 5 bases and J 3 bases; bases outside gene matches: 4. The CDR3 loop spans 13 amino acids. As DNA, the CDR3 is TGTGCCAGCAGCCCTAACAGGGGCTACGAGCAGTACTTC. Its protein product is CASSPNRGYEQYF.

At least ten counts were recorded for this clonotype. V is TRBV5-1 and J is TRBJ2-7, with TRBD1 matching 8 bases. The CDR3 has 13 residues. Looked up from germline, CDR1 is SGHRS and CDR2 is YFSETQ. The ends lost 5 bases at V and 3 bases at J; junction bases unmatched: 4. The CDR3 reads CASRDGQGYEQYF. CDR3 in DNA: TGCGCCAGCAGAGACGGACAGGGCTACGAGCAGTACTTC.

The V call is TRBV11-2, the J call TRBJ1-6; TRBD1 matches at 10 bases. Trimming removed 5 bases from V and 11 bases from J; junction bases left unmatched: 9. Germline V gives CDR1 SGHAT, CDR2 FQNNGV. This CDR3 region has 15 residues. The CDR3 sequence is CASSTPGQGTPPLHF. The CDR3 nucleotides read TGTGCCAGCAGCACGCCGGGACAGGGGACACCACCCCTCCACTTT.

In its sample, this clonotype was seen many times. The chain links TRBV2 to TRBJ2-7; D ambiguous. CDR3 length: 12 residues. Germline assignment: CDR1 SNHLY and CDR2 FYNNEI. Deletions cut 1 base from V and 5 bases from J, with 6 bases between. Here the CDR3 reads CASSEGPHEQYF. The CDR3 bases are TGTGCCAGCAGTGAAGGGCCCCACGAGCAGTACTTC.

The V gene is TRBV2, the J gene TRBJ2-5; D is tentatively TRBD1 or TRBD2 (5 bases each). Trimming took 8 bases from V and 7 from J, leaving 23 bases between them. This CDR3 contains 15 residues. Germline-derived CDR1 and CDR2 are SNHLY and FYNNEI. This chain's CDR3 is CASGAGRVLPGTQYF. The CDR3 DNA follows: TGTGCCAGCGGTGCGGGCAGGGTACTCCCTGGGACCCAGTACTTC.

This clonotype was recorded a few times. V is TRBV7-9 and J is TRBJ1-5, with 9 bases aligning to TRBD1. Trimming cost V 5 bases and J 3 bases; bases outside gene matches: 8. This CDR3 is 16 amino acids long. CDR1 is SEHNR, CDR2 FQNEAQ, per germline (reference sequence). The CDR3 nucleotides are TGTGCCAGCAGCCTCCAGACAGGGGGGATCAATCAGCCCCAGCATTTT. Translated: CASSLQTGGINQPQHF.

With regard to this clonotype: One base away lies a much larger clone, so this may be a sequencing read error. The chain combines TRBV7-2 with TRBJ1-1; no firm D call. The CDR3 totals 15 residues. Germline assignment: CDR1 SGHTA and CDR2 FQGNSA. The CDR3 spells CASSLDPGYNTGAFF. The DNA of the CDR3 is TGTGCCAGCAGCTTAGACCCGGGGTACAACACTGGAGCTTTCTTT.

This clonotype was observed at least ten times. The rearrangement joins TRBV7-8 to TRBJ2-5, with 12 bases lining up with TRBD2. V lost 6 bases and J lost 6; bases outside the gene matches: 5. The germline V gene encodes CDR1 SGHVS and CDR2 FQNEAQ. This CDR3 has 14 amino acids. The CDR3 here is CASRRLAGVKTQYF. CDR3 bases: TGTGCCAGCAGGAGACTAGCGGGAGTTAAGACCCAGTACTTC.

This clonotype was seen more than once but under ten times. The chain combines TRBV19 with TRBJ1-5; TRBD1 is a possible D gene (5 bases). V lost 9 bases and J 3 bases, leaving 30 bases between the germline ends. The CDR3 loop spans 19 amino acids. Germline CDR1 is LNHDA and CDR2 is SQIVND (reference sequence). CDR3 loop: CASSYRANKWGRANQPQHF. The CDR3 nucleotides read TGTGCCAGCAGTTACCGGGCCAACAAATGGGGCAGGGCCAATCAGCCCCAGCATTTT.

This rearrangement joins TRBV12-3 or TRBV12-4 to TRBJ2-7; D gene unclear. The V end lost 5 bases, the J end lost 6 bases, and 11 bases lay between the germline ends. The CDR3 is 12 residues long. DNA for the CDR3: TGTGCCAGCAGTCCACAGACATCCGAGCAGTACTTC. It yields the protein CASSPQTSEQYF.

Comment on this clonotype: Germline and junction disagree at one end, which may indicate a read error. J is TRBJ2-7 and V is TRBV5-1; D perhaps matches TRBD2 (5 bases). This CDR3 is built from 12 residues. The germline V gene encodes CDR1 SGHRS and CDR2 YFSETQ. The CDR3 DNA reads TGCGCCAGCAGCGGGAACACCGGGGAGCTGTACTTC. Amino acids: CASSGNTGELYF.